What follows is one T cell receptor beta chain and its context. The data were taken from a study of blood T cell repertoires in COVID-19. Some clones are missing from TCRdb's copy, which holds only in-frame ones; the method was immunoSEQ multiplex PCR. The sample lists 200,000 to 250,000 clones; approximately 81% were seen once. This clonotype was obtained from a man in his thirties or forties with active or convalescent COVID-19. The sample was peripheral blood.

CDR3: CASSVDGRNQPQHF. In nucleotides, the CDR3 is TGCGCCAGCAGCGTGGACGGGAGAAATCAGCCCCAGCATTTT. The chain is built from TRBV5-1 and TRBJ1-5; no reliable D call. Trimming removed 4 bases from V and 4 bases from J, with 12 bases in between. Germline V gene sequence: CDR1 SGHRS, CDR2 YFSETQ. This CDR3 comprises 14 residues.